Reported below is one TCR beta chain. This sample was taken from a study of blood T cell repertoires in COVID-19. This table comes from immunoSEQ multiplex PCR, and its TCRdb copy is limited to in-frame clones, with some not included. In the table there are 65,000 to 90,000 clones, 75% to 85% of which are singletons. Sequenced: peripheral blood. The clonotype originates from an elderly woman with acute or convalescent COVID-19.

CDR3 sequence reads: CASSAGGTRNGYTF. Written as DNA, the CDR3 is TGTGCCAGTAGCGCGGGGGGGACGCGAAATGGCTACACCTTC. The gene calls are TRBV19 and TRBJ1-2, with D possibly TRBD1 on 5 matching bases. V shed 6 bases and J shed 6 bases, with 17 bases lying between them. Germline assignment: CDR1 LNHDA and CDR2 SQIVND (reference sequence). The CDR3 runs to 14 residues.